These 31 T cell receptor beta chains share one sample of origin, sequenced in a study of T cell responses to AZD1222 COVID-19 vaccine. Clones were sequenced by immunoSEQ multiplex PCR, and TCRdb holds only the in-frame ones, with some missing. Of around 130,000 clones listed, around 90% are singletons. The sample was peripheral blood, taken 28 days after the second AZD1222 dose. Receptors were obtained from an adult who received the AZD1222 COVID-19 vaccine.

The chain couples TRBV18 to TRBJ2-6; D remains unclear. The CDR3 spans 15 residues. With 4 bases removed from V and 0 bases from J, the gap between germline ends came to 7 bases. The germline gives CDR1 KGHSH, CDR2 LQKENI. CDR3: CASSLDLSGANVLTF. The CDR3 DNA sequence: TGTGCCAGCTCACTTGACCTCTCTGGGGCCAACGTCCTGACTTTC.

The genes are TRBV19 and TRBJ2-3; no firm D call. This CDR3 is built from 14 residues. The V gene lost 1 base and the J gene lost 8 bases, with 13 bases spanning the gap. CDR1 is LNHDA and CDR2 is SQIVND in the germline V gene (reference sequence). CDR3 DNA sequence: TGTGCCAGTAGTATAGGACCCGAGACGGGTACGCAGTATTTT. Its translation is CASSIGPETGTQYF.

V usage is TRBV30 and J usage is TRBJ1-6; perhaps TRBD1 as D (5 bases). Germline loops: CDR1 GTSNPN, CDR2 SVGIG (reference sequence). The CDR3 is 13 residues long. Trimming pared 2 bases from V and 9 bases from J, leaving 11 bases between. The CDR3 DNA follows: TGTGCCTGGAGTCGTGACAGAACTTCACCCCTCCACTTT. Protein sequence: CAWSRDRTSPLHF.

This clone has just one count. The chain links TRBV28 to TRBJ1-5, with 9 bases fitting TRBD1. The CDR3 runs 14 residues. The V segment lost 6 bases and the J segment 4 bases; nucleotides outside the gene matches: 4. CDR1 MDHEN and CDR2 SYDVKM come from the germline V gene. The CDR3 DNA reads TGTGCCAGCAGAGAGACAGGGGGAAATCAGCCCCAGCATTTT. It specifies CASRETGGNQPQHF.

The chain joins TRBV15 to TRBJ1-1; tentatively, D is TRBD1 (6 bases). The V end was cut by 0 bases, the J end by 1 base, with 15 bases between. The germline gives CDR1 LNHNV, CDR2 YYDKDF (reference sequence). CDR3 length equals 17 residues. The CDR3 reads CATSREQGWYSNTEAFF. The CDR3 region has the DNA TGTGCCACCAGCAGAGAACAGGGATGGTATTCGAACACTGAAGCTTTCTTT.

The V gene is TRBV5-1, the J gene TRBJ1-5; D uncertain. The germline V and J ends were trimmed by 0 bases and 3 bases, with 10 bases remaining between them. The CDR3 is 15 amino acids. The V gene's germline CDR1 is SGHRS and CDR2 YFSETQ. The CDR3 loop is CASSLAGQDNQPQHF. The CDR3 DNA is TGCGCCAGCAGCTTGGCTGGGCAAGACAATCAGCCCCAGCATTTT.

The chain couples TRBV5-1 to TRBJ1-6; no clear D. V gave up 2 bases and J gave up 5 bases, with 5 bases separating them. CDR1 is SGHRS, CDR2 YFSETQ, per germline. The CDR3 covers 13 residues. The CDR3 DNA sequence: TGCGCCAGCAGCTTCCAGGATAATTCACCCCTCCACTTT. Protein: CASSFQDNSPLHF. The whole variable domain, filled in from reference TRBV5-1 and TRBJ1-6, reads KAGVTQTPRYLIKTRGQQVTLSCSPISGHRSVSWYQQTPGQGLQFLFEYFSETQRNKGNFPGRFSGRQFSNSRSEMNVSTLELGDSALYLCASSFQDNSPLHFGNGTRLTVT.

CDR3 in amino acids: CSVTGGGNQPQHF. CDR3 nucleotides: TGCAGCGTGACGGGTGGAGGGAATCAGCCCCAGCATTTT. The J gene is TRBJ1-5, the V gene TRBV29-1, with D hard to call. This CDR3 has 13 residues. V lost 6 bases, J lost 4 bases, and 13 bases lay in between. Germline V CDR1 and CDR2: SQVTM, ANQGSEA.

This chain links TRBV24-1 with TRBJ1-1; a weak D match, TRBD1 (6 bases). Germline CDR1 and CDR2: KGHDR and SFDVKD. V was trimmed by 2 bases and J by 7 bases, leaving 13 bases between them. This CDR3 has 14 residues. DNA for the CDR3: TGTGCCACCAGTGATTCCCTAAGGGGGTATGAAGCTTTCTTT. It translates to CATSDSLRGYEAFF.

This clone showed up just a few times. J is TRBJ2-7 and V is TRBV4-1, with D hard to call. The CDR3 sequence is 14 residues long. Germline CDR1 is MGHRA and CDR2 is YSYEKL. Trimming took off 3 bases at V and 3 bases at J, with 12 bases between the two ends. In DNA form, the CDR3 reads TGCGCCAGCAGCCAGGTCCACACCGGCTACGAGCAGTACTTC. Its translation is CASSQVHTGYEQYF.

The rearrangement uses TRBV18 and TRBJ2-7; D is perhaps TRBD2 (5 bases). Germline V gene lookup returns CDR1 KGHSH and CDR2 LQKENI. The length of the CDR3 is 14 residues. Trimming removed 6 bases from V and 2 bases from J, with 14 bases in between. This chain's CDR3 is CASSETTRAYEQYF. CDR3 bases: TGTGCCAGCTCGGAGACTACTAGGGCCTACGAGCAGTACTTC.

The genes are TRBV12-3 or TRBV12-4 and TRBJ2-5, with D unresolved. There are 11 residues in the CDR3. The CDR3 region has the DNA TGTAGTATTGGTTCTCAAGAGACCCAGTACTTC. Its translation is CSIGSQETQYF.

V gene TRBV12-3 or TRBV12-4 combines with J gene TRBJ1-4, with D maybe TRBD1 (5 bases). V was clipped by 6 bases and J by 8 bases, with 10 bases between them. The CDR3 covers 12 residues. The CDR3 sequence: CASSPRGEKLFF. The DNA for the CDR3 is TGTGCCAGCAGCCCCCGGGGGGAAAAACTGTTTTTT.

A note on this clone: A read error may account for a junction end that differs from germline. The V gene is TRBV4-2, the J gene TRBJ2-7; 10 bases agree with TRBD2. Germline CDR1 LGHNA, CDR2 YNFKEQ. CDR3 length: 16 residues. CDR3 DNA: TGTGCCAGCAACCAAGTTAGAGCGGGGGGGATCTACGAGCAGTACTTC. It encodes CASNQVRAGGIYEQYF.

V gene TRBV4-2 combines with J gene TRBJ2-1; D gene uncertain. Per the germline V gene, CDR1 is LGHNA and CDR2 is YNFKEQ. With 1 base removed from V and 3 bases from J, the gap between germline ends came to 16 bases. The CDR3 is 17 residues long. CDR3 residues: CASSQAIGQSGYNEQFF. CDR3 DNA sequence: TGTGCCAGCAGCCAAGCAATCGGGCAGTCAGGCTACAATGAGCAGTTCTTC.

V and J are TRBV4-1 and TRBJ2-2; D is uncertain. V was cut by 6 bases and J by 3 bases, with 20 bases left in between. CDR1 MGHRA and CDR2 YSYEKL come from the germline V gene. CDR3 length: 17 residues. CDR3 in DNA: TGCGCCAGCAGTCTCGTTCGGAGCCTCGGGTACACCGGGGAGCTGTTTTTT. This encodes CASSLVRSLGYTGELFF.

This clone was seen once. The chain uses TRBV12-3 or TRBV12-4 and TRBJ2-5, with unresolved D. With 5 bases removed from V and 7 bases from J, the gap between germline ends came to 14 bases. The CDR3 length is 13 residues. The CDR3 sequence: CASSPTGLGTQYF. CDR3 nucleotides: TGTGCCAGCAGTCCGACGGGTCTTGGGACCCAGTACTTC.

This chain connects TRBV30 to TRBJ1-2, with unresolved D. Germline lookup yields CDR1 GTSNPN and CDR2 SVGIG (reference sequence). V shed 2 bases and J shed 6 bases, with 7 bases lying between them. This CDR3 has 11 amino acids. This CDR3 reads CAWSPLDGYTF. The CDR3 DNA sequence: TGTGCCTGGAGTCCCCTCGATGGCTACACCTTC.

This chain connects TRBV19 to TRBJ1-2; 7 nucleotides match TRBD1. Germline V gives CDR1 LNHDA, CDR2 SQIVND (reference sequence). The CDR3 is made up of 15 amino acids. Trimming at V came to 6 bases and at J to 0 bases, leaving 7 bases not matched to a gene. CDR3 region: CASRRTGVANYGYTF. CDR3 nucleotides: TGTGCCAGTAGGAGGACAGGAGTAGCTAACTATGGCTACACCTTC.

This clone was counted only a few times. This chain connects TRBV12-3 or TRBV12-4 to TRBJ2-1, with D hard to call. CDR3 length: 12 amino acids. The V end lost 2 bases, the J end lost 6 bases, and 5 bases lay between the germline ends. This CDR3 reads CASSLNRNEQFF. The CDR3 nucleotides read TGTGCCAGCAGTTTAAATCGCAATGAGCAGTTCTTC.

The V and J genes are TRBV7-9 and TRBJ1-4; 9 nucleotides match TRBD1. V was clipped by 2 bases and J by 6 bases; unmatched bases: 7. The CDR3 has 16 amino acids. Per the germline V gene, CDR1 is SEHNR and CDR2 is FQNEAQ (reference sequence). DNA of the CDR3: TGTGCCAGCAGCTTAACCACAGGGGGCCAAGATGAAAAACTGTTTTTT. It yields the protein CASSLTTGGQDEKLFF. Full variable domain (remainder filled in from reference TRBV7-9 and TRBJ1-4): DTGVSQNPRHKITKRGQNVTFRCDPISEHNRLYWYRQTLGQGPEFLTYFQNEAQLEKSRLLSDRFSAERPKGSFSTLEIQRTEQGDSAMYLCASSLTTGGQDEKLFFGSGTQLSVL.

The chain is built from TRBV9 and TRBJ1-1; D uncertain. V lost 10 bases and J lost 3, with 16 bases in between. Germline V CDR1 and CDR2: SGDLS, YYNGEE. The CDR3 runs to 13 residues. CDR3 loop: CASGSWTDTEAFF. For the CDR3, the DNA is TGTGCCTCCGGCTCCTGGACGGACACTGAAGCTTTCTTT.

V usage is TRBV5-6 and J usage is TRBJ2-1, with unresolved D. Germline V gives CDR1 SGHDT, CDR2 YYEEEE. Trimming removed 0 bases at V and 0 bases at J, with 7 bases between. The CDR3 runs to 15 residues. CDR3 residues: CASSLDYTSYNEQFF. The CDR3 DNA reads as TGTGCCAGCAGCTTGGACTACACCTCCTACAATGAGCAGTTCTTC.

V is TRBV7-6 and J is TRBJ1-1; D is ambiguous. This CDR3 is built from 13 residues. Germline CDR1 reads SGHVS; CDR2 reads FNYEAQ. V lost 11 bases and J 3 bases, leaving 16 bases between the germline ends. CDR3 sequence reads: CAVRFGRDTEAFF. The CDR3 bases are TGTGCCGTGCGCTTTGGACGGGACACTGAAGCTTTCTTT.

This rearrangement joins TRBV29-1 to TRBJ2-1; TRBD2 aligns across 7 bases. The CDR3 sequence is 13 residues long. Trimming at V came to 3 bases and at J to 4 bases, leaving 3 bases not matched to a gene. Germline lookup yields CDR1 SQVTM and CDR2 ANQGSEA. CDR3 nucleotide sequence: TGCAGCGTTGAGGCGGGACTATACAATGAGCAGTTCTTC. Amino acid sequence: CSVEAGLYNEQFF.

Written as DNA, the CDR3 is TGTGCCAGCAACTCGGGGGGGGCTTGCGTAGATACGCAGTATTTT. Amino acids: CASNSGGACVDTQYF. The rearrangement joins TRBV21-1 to TRBJ2-3; the table's D call, TRBD2, has no DNA check behind it. TRBV21-1 is shown as a pseudogene. This CDR3 comprises 15 residues.

The rearrangement joins TRBV29-1 to TRBJ2-6; tentative D call: TRBD2 (5 bases). CDR3 size: 13 residues. Germline CDR1 and CDR2: SQVTM and ANQGSEA. V was pared by 4 bases and J by 3 bases, with 7 bases between. This chain's CDR3 is CSVARGGANVLTF. The CDR3 bases are TGCAGCGTTGCACGGGGTGGGGCCAACGTCCTGACTTTC.

The V gene is TRBV5-4, the J gene TRBJ2-3, with D perhaps TRBD1 or TRBD2 (6 bases each). Between the trimmed V and J ends, which lost 6 bases and 2 bases, there was a span of 31 bases. Germline V lookup: CDR1 SGHNT, CDR2 YYREEE (reference sequence). The CDR3 sequence is 20 residues long. CDR3 protein: CASKLLMGTGGLGSTDTQYF. Written as DNA, the CDR3 is TGTGCCAGCAAACTCCTCATGGGGACTGGGGGGCTGGGGTCCACAGATACGCAGTATTTT.

In this sample, this clone turned up a few times. V usage is TRBV19 and J usage is TRBJ1-2; tentatively, D is TRBD1 (6 bases). Between the trimmed V and J ends, which lost 10 bases and 2 bases, there was a span of 14 bases. There are 13 residues in the CDR3. Germline assignment: CDR1 LNHDA and CDR2 SQIVND (reference sequence). CDR3 protein: CATSPQGNYGYTF. As DNA, the CDR3 is TGTGCCACCAGTCCCCAGGGGAACTATGGCTACACCTTC.

V usage is TRBV9 and J usage is TRBJ2-2, with 7 nucleotides matching TRBD1. Trimming cost V 0 bases and J 6 bases; bases outside gene matches: 2. The CDR3 spans 14 residues. Germline V gives CDR1 SGDLS, CDR2 YYNGEE. Here the CDR3 reads CASSVATGAGELFF. CDR3 sequence (DNA): TGTGCCAGCAGCGTAGCAACAGGGGCCGGGGAGCTGTTTTTT.

The rearrangement uses TRBV27 and TRBJ1-1; 7 bases map to TRBD1. The V segment lost 0 bases and the J segment 4 bases; nucleotides outside the gene matches: 5. Germline loops: CDR1 MNHEY, CDR2 SMNVEV (reference sequence). This CDR3 is 15 amino acids long. Here the CDR3 reads CASSLSEQGITEAFF. The DNA for the CDR3 is TGTGCCAGCAGTTTATCGGAACAGGGGATCACTGAAGCTTTCTTT.